What follows describes a single TCR beta chain. This sample was taken from a study of blood T cell repertoires in COVID-19. Overall study: Samples taken during acute and convalescent COVID-19 were collected in the United States, Italy and Spain. From T cells, B-cell-depleted T cells, or PBMCs came the material, which was cDNA or gDNA.

In the authors' methods: Amplification from reference gene primers served as the basis for estimated nucleated cell counts. The repertoire was sequenced with immunoSEQ multiplex PCR; TCRdb's copy has only in-frame clones and lacks some. V, J and clone size are taken as reported in that table, and D and trimming were inferred from the DNA itself. The profile shows 240,000 or so clones, around 85% of them singletons. V gave up 5 bases and J gave up 4 bases; unmatched junction bases: 9. The length of the CDR3 is 16 residues. From germline, CDR1 is SGHKS and CDR2 YYEKEE (reference sequence). The sequence came from a man aged 60 to 69 with acute or convalescent COVID-19. Source material: peripheral blood. The chain links TRBV5-5 to TRBJ2-2; 9 nucleotides match TRBD1. CDR3 sequence reads: CASSPRETGGTGELFF. CDR3 in DNA: TGTGCCAGCAGTCCTCGCGAGACAGGGGGCACCGGGGAGCTGTTTTTT.